The T cell receptor (beta chain) described here comes from a study of blood T cells in healthy people across ages. The authors isolated at least 7 million PBMCs per sample. The CDR3 loop spans 15 amino acids. CDR1 is MNHNY, CDR2 SVGAGI, per germline (reference sequence). Germline trimming cut 6 bases from V and 0 bases from J; bases unmatched to any gene: 5. A second PCR of roughly 7 to 11 cycles used a sample-barcoded 5' primer and a J-beta primer mix. TCRdb fed the 5' RACE reads into MiXCR, producing one record per CDR3 protein. The sample contains about 970,000 distinct CDR3 sequences, just over 50% of which appear only once.

Sequencing was done on a sample of blood. The chain couples TRBV6-6 to TRBJ2-3; 8 bases line up with TRBD2. This sequence originates from a woman aged 55-75 years in good health. The CDR3 here is CASRGSGRSTDTQYF. DNA of the CDR3: TGTGCCAGCAGAGGAAGCGGGAGAAGCACAGATACGCAGTATTTT.